This TCR beta chain originates from a study of blood T cells in healthy people across ages. Study results and caveats: Naive CD4+ cells and diversity were both higher in long-lived donors than in aged donors. Higher naive T cell percentage went strongly together with higher TCR beta diversity. Roughly linear age-related decline in beta diversity appeared, significant by age around 38.

Alongside a J-beta primer mix, a sample-barcoded 5' primer served in a second PCR lasting roughly 7 to 11 cycles. TCRdb re-derived calls from the 5' RACE reads in MiXCR, one entry per CDR3 protein. The table has about 1,400,000 distinct CDR3 sequences, 59% seen once. This clonotype was recorded a few times. Its antigen is as yet unknown. The CDR3 contains 13 residues. The V end lost 7 bases, the J end lost 3 bases, and 10 bases lay between the germline ends. Germline values: CDR1 SGHVS, CDR2 FQNEAQ. The authors drew about 10 milliliters of peripheral blood from each donor. The sequence was obtained from a man younger than 35 in good health. V usage is TRBV7-8 and J usage is TRBJ2-1; D may be TRBD1 (6 bases). Specimen: blood. CDR3 in amino acids: CASTRDIYNEQFF. The DNA of the CDR3 is TGTGCCAGCACCCGGGACATCTACAATGAGCAGTTCTTC.